These 32 T cell receptor beta chains were sequenced from one sample in a study of blood T cell repertoires in COVID-19. The data were produced by immunoSEQ multiplex PCR, yet TCRdb's version contains in-frame clones alone and is incomplete. Of 180,000 or so clones listed, about 85% are singletons. Sequencing input: peripheral blood. These receptors came from an elderly woman with acute or convalescent COVID-19.

The genes are TRBV5-1 and TRBJ2-6; a weak D match, TRBD2 (6 bases). Trimming left V 4 bases short and J 0 bases short, with 14 bases between. The CDR3 has 17 amino acids. CDR1 and CDR2 (germline): SGHRS, YFSETQ. The chain's CDR3 is CASSPRRGRSGANVLTF. The CDR3 nucleotides read TGCGCCAGCAGCCCGCGGAGGGGACGCTCTGGGGCCAACGTCCTGACTTTC.

The chain combines TRBV6-5 with TRBJ1-2; D unresolved. From germline, CDR1 is MNHEY and CDR2 SVGAGI. The CDR3 runs to 12 residues. Trimming cost V 8 bases and J 8 bases, with 15 bases left between them. In DNA form, the CDR3 reads TGTGCCAGCCATTCTCTGCTCGGGGGCTACACCTTC. It yields the protein CASHSLLGGYTF.

V gene TRBV7-9 combines with J gene TRBJ1-3, with TRBD1 as a possible D gene (6 bases). V was pared by 8 bases and J by 0 bases, with 20 bases between. The germline V gene encodes CDR1 SEHNR and CDR2 FQNEAQ (reference sequence). The CDR3 loop spans 17 amino acids. In nucleotides, the CDR3 is TGTGCCAGCGCACTTAAAGGGGGGGACAACTCTGGAAACACCATATATTTT. Translating gives CASALKGGDNSGNTIYF.

The chain employs TRBV9 and TRBJ2-7, with 10 bases matching TRBD1. V gave up 4 bases and J gave up 5 bases; unmatched junction bases: 9. Germline-derived CDR1 and CDR2 are SGDLS and YYNGEE. This CDR3 is 15 amino acids long. Here the CDR3 reads CASSTPGTGAHEQYF. The CDR3 DNA follows: TGTGCCAGCAGCACCCCCGGGACAGGGGCCCACGAGCAGTACTTC.

The chain combines TRBV7-9 with TRBJ1-5; tentatively, D is TRBD1 (5 bases). V was shortened by 8 bases and J by 1 base, with 9 bases between the two germline ends. CDR3 size: 13 residues. Germline assignment: CDR1 SEHNR and CDR2 FQNEAQ (reference sequence). The CDR3 nucleotides read TGTGCCAGCGGGGGGGACAGCAATCAGCCCCAGCATTTT. Translated, it gives CASGGDSNQPQHF.

The chain combines TRBV13 with TRBJ2-2; possible D gene TRBD2, 5 bases. The germline V and J ends were trimmed by 6 bases and 7 bases, with 9 bases remaining between them. The CDR3 runs 12 residues. From germline, CDR1 is PRHDT and CDR2 FYEKMQ (reference sequence). The CDR3, as DNA: TGTGCCAGCAGTCCCCGGGGCGGGGAGCTGTTTTTT. Translating it yields CASSPRGGELFF.

This chain uses TRBV29-1 with TRBJ2-5; D gene ambiguous. Per germline, CDR1 SQVTM and CDR2 ANQGSEA. Trimming cost V 1 base and J 1 base, with 7 bases left between them. CDR3 length equals 13 residues. CDR3: CSVEGLPQETQYF. As DNA, the CDR3 is TGCAGCGTTGAAGGCCTACCCCAAGAGACCCAGTACTTC.

The rearrangement joins TRBV10-1 to TRBJ1-1; tentatively, D is TRBD1 (6 bases). The CDR3 sequence is 15 residues long. The ends were cut back, 2 bases at V and 4 bases at J, with 14 bases in the middle. From germline, CDR1 is WNHNN and CDR2 SYGVQD (reference sequence). The CDR3 region is CASSEQRGRATEAFF. For the CDR3, the DNA is TGCGCCAGCAGTGAGCAAAGGGGGAGAGCCACTGAAGCTTTCTTT.

V usage is TRBV19 and J usage is TRBJ1-1; D uncertain. This CDR3 is 13 amino acids long. Trimming removed 2 bases at V and 1 base at J, with 5 bases between. Looked up from germline, CDR1 is LNHDA and CDR2 is SQIVND (reference sequence). CDR3 DNA sequence: TGTGCCAGTAGTATAACGGGGAACACTGAAGCTTTCTTT. It encodes CASSITGNTEAFF.

This chain joins TRBV6-5 and TRBJ2-6, with D hard to call. CDR1 and CDR2 from the germline V gene are MNHEY and SVGAGI. V shed 7 bases and J shed 3 bases, with 7 bases lying between them. This CDR3 is 13 amino acids long. The CDR3 nucleotides are TGTGCCAGCACCCGAGGTGGGGCCAACGTCCTGACTTTC. This encodes CASTRGGANVLTF.

The rearrangement uses TRBV10-3 and TRBJ1-6; D gene uncertain. Germline-derived CDR1 and CDR2 are ENHRY and SYGVKD. Trimming pared 5 bases from V and 7 bases from J, leaving 9 bases between. The CDR3 is 13 amino acids. CDR3: CAISFDSNSPLHF. CDR3 nucleotide sequence: TGTGCCATCAGTTTCGACTCCAATTCACCCCTCCACTTT.

This clone was seen just once. In nucleotides, the CDR3 is TGTGCCAGCATCTTCACCGGGTCTTCGAATCAGCCCCAGCATTTT. This gives the protein CASIFTGSSNQPQHF. The chain links TRBV28 to TRBJ1-5; D call uncertain. The CDR3 is 15 residues long. The V gene lost 7 bases and the J gene lost 4 bases, with 17 bases spanning the gap. CDR1 is MDHEN and CDR2 is SYDVKM in the germline V gene.

For this clone: The same CDR3 is also encoded by other DNA sequences in this sample. J is TRBJ1-2 and V is TRBV6-5, with 8 bases matching TRBD1. With 6 bases clipped from V and 2 bases from J, the junction kept 8 bases outside the gene matches. Germline CDR1 reads MNHEY; CDR2 reads SVGAGI. The CDR3 totals 15 residues. This chain's CDR3 is CASRARQGTNYGYTF. The CDR3 DNA reads TGTGCCAGCAGGGCCAGACAGGGGACAAACTATGGCTACACCTTC.

This sequence joins TRBV10-1 and TRBJ2-3, with D possibly TRBD1 on 6 matching bases. Trimming pared 0 bases from V and 8 bases from J, leaving 21 bases between. The CDR3 contains 17 residues. Germline V gene sequence: CDR1 WNHNN, CDR2 SYGVQD (reference sequence). The CDR3 reads CASSESLGAGRLTTQYF. Written as DNA, the CDR3 is TGCGCCAGCAGTGAGTCATTGGGGGCAGGGCGGTTAACTACGCAGTATTTT.

The chain employs TRBV7-8 and TRBJ1-6; D unclear. Trimming stripped 1 base from V and 9 bases from J, with 7 bases between. Looked up from germline, CDR1 is SGHVS and CDR2 is FQNEAQ. The length of the CDR3 is 13 residues. The CDR3 protein is CASSLVAGSPLHF. CDR3 DNA sequence: TGTGCCAGCAGCTTAGTCGCGGGTTCACCCCTCCACTTT.

The gene calls are TRBV6-5 and TRBJ1-1; 7 bases align to TRBD1. CDR1 is MNHEY and CDR2 is SVGAGI in the germline V gene. J was trimmed by 4 bases and V by 6 bases; bases with no gene match: 8. CDR3 length: 14 residues. CDR3 sequence reads: CASSQTGSPTEAFF. CDR3 coding DNA: TGTGCCAGCAGCCAGACAGGGAGTCCCACTGAAGCTTTCTTT.

The V call is TRBV5-4, the J call TRBJ2-5, with 10 bases lining up with TRBD2. Germline V gene data show CDR1 as SGHNT and CDR2 as YYREEE (reference sequence). V gave up 0 bases and J gave up 1 base; unmatched junction bases: 3. The CDR3 consists of 16 residues. The CDR3 region is CASSLGVAGGQETQYF. The CDR3 region has the DNA TGTGCCAGCAGCTTGGGGGTAGCGGGGGGCCAAGAGACCCAGTACTTC.

The J gene is TRBJ1-2, the V gene TRBV5-4; D is undetermined. This CDR3 is built from 12 residues. The V end was cut by 4 bases, the J end by 1 base, with 5 bases between. The germline CDR1 and CDR2 sequences are SGHNT and YYREEE (reference sequence). This chain's CDR3 is CASSPNNYGYTF. The CDR3 DNA reads as TGTGCCAGCAGCCCCAATAACTATGGCTACACCTTC.

This chain's CDR3 is CASSPRQVANTEAFF. CDR3 DNA: TGTGCCAGTAGTCCCCGACAGGTAGCGAACACTGAAGCTTTCTTT. The chain recombines TRBV19 with TRBJ1-1; TRBD1 might be the D (6 bases). The V gene lost 5 bases and the J gene lost 1 base, with 14 bases spanning the gap. Germline assignment: CDR1 LNHDA and CDR2 SQIVND (reference sequence). The CDR3 is 15 residues long.

The chain uses TRBV3-1 (or the pseudogene TRBV3-2) and TRBJ2-1; weak D call: TRBD2 (5 bases). This CDR3 has 17 residues. Trimming left V 1 base short and J 9 bases short, with 22 bases between. CDR1 is LGHDT and CDR2 is YNNKEL in the germline V gene (reference sequence). This CDR3 reads CASSQVGSSPRSREQFF. As DNA, the CDR3 is TGTGCCAGCAGCCAAGTAGGGTCTAGCCCCAGGTCCCGTGAGCAGTTCTTC.

The V gene is TRBV4-2, the J gene TRBJ1-4, with TRBD1 as a possible D gene (5 bases). Deletions cut 0 bases from V and 4 bases from J, with 15 bases between. CDR1 and CDR2 (germline): LGHNA, YNFKEQ. This CDR3 contains 17 residues. The CDR3 reads CASSQEEATERNEKLFF. CDR3 nucleotide sequence: TGTGCCAGCAGCCAAGAAGAAGCGACAGAACGTAATGAAAAACTGTTTTTT.

This chain connects TRBV12-3 or TRBV12-4 to TRBJ1-2; D gene ambiguous. The length of the CDR3 is 13 residues. V lost 5 bases and J 1 base, leaving 8 bases between the germline ends. The CDR3 loop reads CASSVDGNYGYTF. For the CDR3, the DNA is TGTGCCAGCAGTGTAGACGGTAACTATGGCTACACCTTC.

The chain links TRBV10-3 to TRBJ2-7, with TRBD1 matching 9 bases. The length of the CDR3 is 14 residues. Looked up from germline, CDR1 is ENHRY and CDR2 is SYGVKD. The V and J ends lost 3 bases and 6 bases, in that order; junction bases with no gene match: 6. The chain's CDR3 is CAISEDRGGSEQYF. CDR3 nucleotide sequence: TGTGCCATCAGTGAAGACAGGGGGGGCTCCGAGCAGTACTTC.

The rearrangement links TRBV14 to TRBJ1-5; TRBD1 might be the D (5 bases). The CDR3 has 14 amino acids. Trimming stripped 3 bases from V and 5 bases from J, with 11 bases between. Germline V gene lookup returns CDR1 SGHDN and CDR2 FVKESK. The CDR3 protein is CASSQRDLDQPQHF. Written as DNA, the CDR3 is TGTGCCAGCAGCCAGAGGGACTTGGATCAGCCCCAGCATTTT.

The V call is TRBV25-1, the J call TRBJ2-5; a possible D gene is TRBD1 (6 bases). With 3 bases removed from V and 5 bases from J, the gap between germline ends came to 16 bases. CDR1 and CDR2 (germline): MGHDK, SYGVNS. This CDR3 has 15 residues. The CDR3 sequence: CASSDRTVLRETQYF. CDR3 nucleotide sequence: TGTGCCAGCAGTGACAGGACAGTTCTCCGGGAGACCCAGTACTTC.

The chain couples TRBV7-2 to TRBJ1-6, with 8 nucleotides matching TRBD1. Trimming at V came to 3 bases and at J to 7 bases, leaving 8 bases not matched to a gene. Germline V gene sequence: CDR1 SGHTA, CDR2 FQGNSA. The CDR3 totals 16 residues. Here the CDR3 reads CASSFSSGGRNSPLHF. CDR3 nucleotides: TGTGCCAGCAGCTTTAGCTCAGGGGGCAGGAATTCACCCCTCCACTTT. Supplemented by reference TRBV7-2 and TRBJ1-6, the full variable domain reads GAGVSQSPSNKVTEKGKDVELRCDPISGHTALYWYRQSLGQGLEFLIYFQGNSAPDKSGLPSDRFSAERTGGSVSTLTIQRTQQEDSAVYLCASSFSSGGRNSPLHFGNGTRLTVT.

In this sample, this clone turned up once. The chain links TRBV30 to TRBJ2-1; TRBD2 matches 8 bases. The CDR3 length is 17 residues. J was trimmed by 2 bases and V by 0 bases; bases with no gene match: 9. Germline V gene data show CDR1 as GTSNPN and CDR2 as SVGIG (reference sequence). The CDR3 sequence: CAWSVQGSGDTYNEQFF. CDR3 coding DNA: TGTGCCTGGAGTGTACAGGGTAGCGGGGACACCTACAATGAGCAGTTCTTC.

The chain recombines TRBV7-6 with TRBJ2-1; 12 bases match TRBD2. The length of the CDR3 is 16 residues. Per germline, CDR1 SGHVS and CDR2 FNYEAQ. With V trimmed by 7 bases and J by 6 bases, 10 bases remained unmatched. CDR3 nucleotides: TGTGCCAGCACTCCGCCCGGACTAGCGGGGAGCAATGAGCAGTTCTTC. As protein: CASTPPGLAGSNEQFF.

In its sample, this clone was seen a few times. This chain uses TRBV5-1 with TRBJ1-5; D is undetermined. Germline V gives CDR1 SGHRS, CDR2 YFSETQ. This CDR3 has 15 amino acids. Trimming took off 0 bases at V and 5 bases at J, with 12 bases between the two ends. The CDR3 DNA reads as TGCGCCAGCAGCTTGGATGGCAGCAGCGATCAGCCCCAGCATTTT. Its protein is CASSLDGSSDQPQHF.

This clone was seen once. The V and J genes are TRBV11-3 and TRBJ2-1, with D tentatively TRBD2 (5 bases). CDR1 is SGHNT, CDR2 YENEEA, per germline. The V and J ends lost 1 base and 3 bases respectively, with 13 bases between them. The CDR3 runs to 16 residues. CDR3 DNA: TGTGCCAGCAGCTTAGGCCGGACCGGGGACTACAATGAGCAGTTCTTC. Translation gives CASSLGRTGDYNEQFF.

The chain uses TRBV19 and TRBJ1-4; D perhaps matches TRBD1 (6 bases). The CDR3 extends over 16 amino acids. Trimming left V 2 bases short and J 6 bases short, with 16 bases between. The germline gives CDR1 LNHDA, CDR2 SQIVND (reference sequence). The CDR3 nucleotides read TGTGCCAGTAGTATAAATTCTGGCCAGGGGTATGAAAAACTGTTTTTT. It yields the protein CASSINSGQGYEKLFF.

The chain is built from TRBV19 and TRBJ1-4, with 8 nucleotides matching TRBD1. With 4 bases clipped from V and 8 bases from J, the junction kept 15 bases outside the gene matches. This CDR3 has 17 amino acids. Germline CDR1 reads LNHDA; CDR2 reads SQIVND (reference sequence). CDR3 DNA sequence: TGTGCCAGTAGTAACTACAGGGGGGCGACAGGTGGCGAAAAACTGTTTTTT. It encodes CASSNYRGATGGEKLFF.